The 5 T cell receptor beta chains below all came from one sample that was sequenced in a study of identical twins. TCRdb used MiXCR to reprocess the 5' RACE reads, holding one entry per CDR3 protein. The sample has 1.5 million to 2 million distinct CDR3 sequences, more than 30% seen once; the top ten hold about 0.3%. The material sequenced was cord blood. The receptors were sampled from a newborn girl in good health.

This clonotype appeared a few times. The chain has TRBV3-1 and TRBJ1-2; TRBD1 is a possible D gene (5 bases). CDR1 is LGHDT and CDR2 is YNNKEL in the germline V gene (reference sequence). With 4 bases removed from V and 3 bases from J, the gap between germline ends came to 15 bases. The CDR3 spans 15 residues. The CDR3 sequence is CASSPHYQGHYGYTF. The CDR3 DNA reads TGTGCCAGCAGCCCCCATTATCAGGGTCACTATGGCTACACCTTC.

The chain couples TRBV20-1 to TRBJ2-7; TRBD1 matches 9 bases. This CDR3 region has 15 residues. Germline values: CDR1 DFQATT, CDR2 SNEGSKA (reference sequence). Germline trimming cut 3 bases from V and 3 bases from J; bases unmatched to any gene: 9. CDR3 sequence (DNA): TGCAGTGCTAGGGCCCCCGGGACAGGGCGCTACGAGCAGTACTTC. Translation: CSARAPGTGRYEQYF.

This clonotype was seen more than once but under ten times. The chain has TRBV5-1 and TRBJ2-1, with 9 bases lining up with TRBD2. The DNA end favors TRBJ2-7, so the J call may be wrong. The CDR3 contains 19 residues. CDR1 is SGHRS and CDR2 is YFSETQ in the germline V gene. In DNA, the CDR3 is TGCGCCAGCAGCTTGGGTTTTAGCGGGAGCCCCAGCTCCTACAATGAGCAGTACTTC. This gives the protein CASSLGFSGSPSSYNEQYF.

This clonotype has only a few counts. The V call is TRBV6-2 or TRBV6-3, the J call TRBJ2-1; the match to TRBD2 covers 11 bases. CDR3 length equals 16 residues. Germline V CDR1 and CDR2: MNHEY, SVGEGT. Trimming cost V 2 bases and J 8 bases; bases outside gene matches: 8. Here the CDR3 DNA reads TGTGCCAGCAGTTACCCCATTACTAGCGGGAGTTATGAGCAGTTCTTC. Residues: CASSYPITSGSYEQFF.

The table lists this clonotype with many counts. This chain joins TRBV20-1 and TRBJ2-6, with a tentative D call TRBD2 (6 bases). The CDR3 runs to 13 residues. Germline V gene data show CDR1 as DFQATT and CDR2 as SNEGSKA (reference sequence). CDR3 nucleotides: TGCAGCGCGCGGGACTCTGGGGCCAACGTCCTGACTTTC. It yields the protein CSARDSGANVLTF.